Listed below are T cell receptor beta chains from one sample, sequenced in a study of CD8 T cells in ankylosing spondylitis. TCRdb used MiXCR to reprocess the 5' RACE reads, holding one entry per CDR3 protein. The table has hundreds of thousands of distinct CDR3 sequences, approximately 12% seen once. The sequenced sample was blood, either unsorted or a sorted T cell fraction (not recorded which). Receptors originate from a male donor with ankylosing spondylitis. Each CDR3 is given with its conserved first and last residue. D genes are given only for firm matches. Rows give clone size only sometimes, using once, few, many, or a class for an expanded clone.

d_call: TRBD1; j_call: TRBJ2-3; v_call: TRBV29-1; clone_size: many; cdr3_nt: TGCAGCGTCCTCCGGGACAGTGGACGGGATACGCAGTATTTT; cdr3_aa: CSVLRDSGRDTQYF
d_call: -; j_call: TRBJ1-1; v_call: TRBV19; clone_size: -; cdr3_nt: TGTGCCAGTACTCCGGGCGGCGTCCGCACTGAAGCTTTCTTT; cdr3_aa: CASTPGGVRTEAFF
d_call: -; j_call: TRBJ1-6; v_call: TRBV5-1; clone_size: -; cdr3_nt: TGCGCCAGCAGCTTCGAGGGGGTGAATTCACCCCTCCACTTT; cdr3_aa: CASSFEGVNSPLHF
d_call: TRBD1; j_call: TRBJ2-7; v_call: TRBV6-1; clone_size: -; cdr3_nt: TGTGCCAGCAGTCGACGACCGGGACAGGCCTTTGGCGAGCAGTACTTC; cdr3_aa: CASSRRPGQAFGEQYF
d_call: -; j_call: TRBJ2-1; v_call: TRBV10-3; clone_size: few; cdr3_nt: TGTGCCATCAGTGGCGGTACTGAGCAGTTCTTC; cdr3_aa: CAISGGTEQFF
d_call: -; j_call: TRBJ1-6; v_call: TRBV5-1; clone_size: many; cdr3_nt: TGCGCCAGCAGCTTCGGCAGCCAGGGATCACCCCTCCACTTT; cdr3_aa: CASSFGSQGSPLHF
d_call: -; j_call: TRBJ2-1; v_call: TRBV7-2; clone_size: few; cdr3_nt: TGTGCCAGCAGCTTAGAGGTAGCGCCCTACAATGAGCAGTTCTTC; cdr3_aa: CASSLEVAPYNEQFF
d_call: -; j_call: TRBJ2-7; v_call: TRBV20-1; clone_size: many; cdr3_nt: TGCAGTGCAATGACAGTGTACGAGCAGTACTTC; cdr3_aa: CSAMTVYEQYF
d_call: TRBD2; j_call: TRBJ2-3; v_call: TRBV19; clone_size: -; cdr3_nt: TGTGCCAGTAGTATGGGACTAGCAACAGATACGCAGTATTTT; cdr3_aa: CASSMGLATDTQYF
d_call: -; j_call: TRBJ2-7; v_call: TRBV5-1; clone_size: many; cdr3_nt: TGCGCCAGCAGCTTGGACGGGTTGTTGGACGAGCAGTACTTC; cdr3_aa: CASSLDGLLDEQYF
d_call: -; j_call: TRBJ2-2; v_call: TRBV4-3; clone_size: -; cdr3_nt: TGCGCCAGCAGCCAAGAGCAGATGTCCGGGGAGCTGTTTTTT; cdr3_aa: CASSQEQMSGELFF
d_call: -; j_call: TRBJ2-1; v_call: TRBV7-2; clone_size: -; cdr3_nt: TGTGCCAGCAGCTTAGTTCCGGGGTATGAGCAGTTCTTC; cdr3_aa: CASSLVPGYEQFF
d_call: -; j_call: TRBJ2-2; v_call: TRBV6-2/TRBV6-3; clone_size: few; cdr3_nt: TGTGCCAGCAGACTAAGGGGGGGCAACACCGGGGAGCTGTTTTTT; cdr3_aa: CASRLRGGNTGELFF
d_call: TRBD1; j_call: TRBJ1-1; v_call: TRBV4-2; clone_size: few; cdr3_nt: TGTGCCAGCAGCCAAGAGGACAGGGGGGGCACTGAAGCTTTCTTT; cdr3_aa: CASSQEDRGGTEAFF
d_call: TRBD2; j_call: TRBJ2-1; v_call: TRBV5-1; clone_size: -; cdr3_nt: TGCGCCAGCAGCTACACTAGCGGGGGGGCCCCCCATGAGCAGTTCTTC; cdr3_aa: CASSYTSGGAPHEQFF
d_call: TRBD1; j_call: TRBJ2-1; v_call: TRBV19; clone_size: few; cdr3_nt: TGTGCCAGCGGACAGGGGGCAAGGGGCTACAATGAGCAGTTCTTC; cdr3_aa: CASGQGARGYNEQFF
d_call: -; j_call: TRBJ1-6; v_call: TRBV12-3/TRBV12-4; clone_size: -; cdr3_nt: TGTGCCAGCAGTTTTAATTGGCGGGTTAATTCACCCCTCCACTTT; cdr3_aa: CASSFNWRVNSPLHF
d_call: -; j_call: TRBJ1-1; v_call: TRBV12-3/TRBV12-4; clone_size: -; cdr3_nt: TGTGCCAGCAGTCGATGGGACCTTATGAACACTGAAGCTTTCTTT; cdr3_aa: CASSRWDLMNTEAFF
d_call: -; j_call: TRBJ2-7; v_call: TRBV7-2; clone_size: many; cdr3_nt: TGTGCCAGCAATTTCCAGGCTAGCGAAAATTACGAGCAGTACTTC; cdr3_aa: CASNFQASENYEQYF
d_call: -; j_call: TRBJ1-5; v_call: TRBV20-1; clone_size: many; cdr3_nt: TGCAGTGCTAGTTTAGGGCCAGGGAGAAATCAGCCCCAGCATTTT; cdr3_aa: CSASLGPGRNQPQHF
d_call: -; j_call: TRBJ1-6; v_call: TRBV20-1; clone_size: -; cdr3_nt: TGCAGTGCTAGACGCACCAATTCACCCCTCCACTTT; cdr3_aa: CSARRTNSPLHF
d_call: TRBD1; j_call: TRBJ1-6; v_call: TRBV5-1; clone_size: few; cdr3_nt: TGCGCCAGCAGCTTGGGGGGACAGGGGTTCGGTTCACCCCTCCACTTT; cdr3_aa: CASSLGGQGFGSPLHF
d_call: -; j_call: TRBJ1-6; v_call: TRBV9; clone_size: -; cdr3_nt: TGTGCCAGCAGCGTAAACGACAATTCACCCCTCCACTTT; cdr3_aa: CASSVNDNSPLHF
d_call: -; j_call: TRBJ2-4; v_call: TRBV28; clone_size: -; cdr3_nt: TGTGCCAGCAGTTTCTGGGAAAACATTCAGTACTTC; cdr3_aa: CASSFWENIQYF
d_call: -; j_call: TRBJ1-2; v_call: TRBV28; clone_size: -; cdr3_nt: TGTGCCAGCTTTAAGGAGGTTGGCTACACCTTC; cdr3_aa: CASFKEVGYTF
d_call: -; j_call: TRBJ2-2; v_call: TRBV5-5; clone_size: -; cdr3_nt: TGTGCCAGCAGCTTGGTCCCGGGAGCCACCGGGGAGCTGTTTTTT; cdr3_aa: CASSLVPGATGELFF
d_call: -; j_call: TRBJ2-5; v_call: TRBV29-1; clone_size: many; cdr3_nt: TGCAGCGTTGCCCAGGGTTGGGGGACCCAGTACTTC; cdr3_aa: CSVAQGWGTQYF
d_call: -; j_call: TRBJ1-1; v_call: TRBV5-1; clone_size: many; cdr3_nt: TGCGCCAGCAGCCAGCAGGGGATGATCACTGAAGCTTTCTTT; cdr3_aa: CASSQQGMITEAFF